This T cell receptor (beta chain) is from a study of blood T cell repertoires in COVID-19. Turning to the study itself: Some COVID-19 samples were acute and others convalescent; all came from the United States, Italy and Spain. Sources were T cells, B-cell-depleted T cells, or PBMCs; the material itself was cDNA or gDNA.

Per the original methods: Nucleated cell number was recorded as an estimate derived from reference gene primer amplification. Method: immunoSEQ multiplex PCR; TCRdb's copy keeps in-frame clones and lacks some. V and J calls plus clone size are reproduced from that table; the DNA served to infer D and trimming. The repertoire holds 200,000 to 250,000 clones, about nine tenths seen once, with under 2% in the top ten. The CDR3 length is 16 residues. Germline CDR1 is SGHVS and CDR2 is FNYEAQ. V was clipped by 0 bases and J by 6 bases, with 12 bases between them. Sequencing was carried out using peripheral blood. The chain combines TRBV7-6 with TRBJ1-6, with TRBD1 as a possible D gene (5 bases). The receptor's source is a woman aged 60-75 years who had recovered from COVID-19. CDR3 in amino acids: CASSLAGPGSNSPLHF. The DNA for the CDR3 is TGTGCCAGCAGCTTAGCGGGGCCCGGGAGTAATTCACCCCTCCACTTT.